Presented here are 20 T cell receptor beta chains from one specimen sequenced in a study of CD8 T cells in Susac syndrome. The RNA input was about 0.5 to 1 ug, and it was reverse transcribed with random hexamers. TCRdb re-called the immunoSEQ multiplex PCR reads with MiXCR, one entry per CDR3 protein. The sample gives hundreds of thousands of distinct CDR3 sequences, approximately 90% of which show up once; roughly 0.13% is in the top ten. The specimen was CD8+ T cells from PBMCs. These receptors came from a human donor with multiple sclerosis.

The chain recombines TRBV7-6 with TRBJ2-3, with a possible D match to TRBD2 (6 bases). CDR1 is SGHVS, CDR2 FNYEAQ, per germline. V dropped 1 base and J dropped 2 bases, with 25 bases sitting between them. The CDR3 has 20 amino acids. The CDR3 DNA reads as TGTGCCAGCAGCTTAGGACCTGGGGTCCGGCCAGAGGACTACACAGATACGCAGTATTTT. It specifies CASSLGPGVRPEDYTDTQYF. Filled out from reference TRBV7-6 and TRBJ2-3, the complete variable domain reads GAGVSQSPRYKVTKRGQDVALRCDPISGHVSLYWYRQALGQGPEFLTYFNYEAQQDKSGLPNDRFSAERPEGSISTLTIQRTEQRDSAMYRCASSLGPGVRPEDYTDTQYFGPGTRLTVL.

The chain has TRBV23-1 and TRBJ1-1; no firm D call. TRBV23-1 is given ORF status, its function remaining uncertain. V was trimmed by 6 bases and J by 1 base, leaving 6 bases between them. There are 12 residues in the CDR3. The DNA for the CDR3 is TGCGCCAGCAGGTCGGGGAACACTGAAGCTTTCTTT. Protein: CASRSGNTEAFF.

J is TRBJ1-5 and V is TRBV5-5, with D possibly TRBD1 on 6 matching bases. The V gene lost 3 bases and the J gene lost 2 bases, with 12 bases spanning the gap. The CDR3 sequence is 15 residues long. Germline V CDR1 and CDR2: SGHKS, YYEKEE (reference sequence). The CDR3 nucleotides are TGTGCCAGCAGCTCTCAGGGGATCGGCAATCAGCCCCAGCATTTT. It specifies CASSSQGIGNQPQHF. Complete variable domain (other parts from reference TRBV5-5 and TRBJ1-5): DAGVTQSPTHLIKTRGQQVTLRCSPISGHKSVSWYQQVLGQGPQFIFQYYEKEERGRGNFPDRFSARQFPNYSSELNVNALLLGDSALYLCASSSQGIGNQPQHFGDGTRLSIL.

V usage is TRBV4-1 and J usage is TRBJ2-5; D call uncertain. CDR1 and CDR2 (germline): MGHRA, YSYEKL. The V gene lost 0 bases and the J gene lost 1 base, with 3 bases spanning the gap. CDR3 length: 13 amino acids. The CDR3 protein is CASSQESQETQYF. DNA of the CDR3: TGCGCCAGCAGCCAAGAGTCCCAAGAGACCCAGTACTTC.

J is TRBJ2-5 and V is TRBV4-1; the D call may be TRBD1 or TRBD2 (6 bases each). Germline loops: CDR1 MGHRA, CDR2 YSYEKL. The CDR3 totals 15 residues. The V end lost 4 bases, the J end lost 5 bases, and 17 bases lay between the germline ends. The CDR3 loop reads CASSPVLGGEETQYF. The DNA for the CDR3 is TGCGCCAGCAGCCCCGTTCTGGGGGGCGAGGAGACCCAGTACTTC.

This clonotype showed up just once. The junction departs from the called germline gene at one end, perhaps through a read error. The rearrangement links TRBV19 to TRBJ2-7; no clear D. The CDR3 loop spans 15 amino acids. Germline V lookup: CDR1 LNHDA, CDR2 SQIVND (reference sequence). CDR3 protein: CASSPRPSPSDEQYF. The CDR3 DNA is TGTGCCAGTAGTCCTCGTCCTAGTCCCTCCGACGAGCAGTACTTC.

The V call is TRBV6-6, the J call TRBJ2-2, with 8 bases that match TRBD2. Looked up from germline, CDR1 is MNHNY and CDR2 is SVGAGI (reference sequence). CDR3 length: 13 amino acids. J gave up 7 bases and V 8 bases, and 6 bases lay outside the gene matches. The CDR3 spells CASGSGNGGELFF. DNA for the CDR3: TGTGCCAGCGGTAGCGGGAATGGCGGGGAGCTGTTTTTT.

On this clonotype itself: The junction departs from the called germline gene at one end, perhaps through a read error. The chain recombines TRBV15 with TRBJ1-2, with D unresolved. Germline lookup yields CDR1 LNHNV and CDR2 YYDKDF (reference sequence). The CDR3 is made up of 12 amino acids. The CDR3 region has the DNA TGTGCCACCAGCCGAGAGGGCAGGGGCTACACCTTC. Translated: CATSREGRGYTF.

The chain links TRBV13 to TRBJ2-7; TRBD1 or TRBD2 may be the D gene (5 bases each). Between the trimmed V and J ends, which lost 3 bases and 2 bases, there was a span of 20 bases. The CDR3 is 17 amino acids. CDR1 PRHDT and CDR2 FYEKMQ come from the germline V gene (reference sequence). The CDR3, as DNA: TGTGCCAGCAGCTTCGGGGCGCAGGGAAAGGGAACCTACGAGCAGTACTTC. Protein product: CASSFGAQGKGTYEQYF.

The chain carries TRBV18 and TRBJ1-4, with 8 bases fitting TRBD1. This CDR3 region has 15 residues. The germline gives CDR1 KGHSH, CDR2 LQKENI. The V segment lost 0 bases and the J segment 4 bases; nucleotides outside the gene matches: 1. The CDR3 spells CASSPPDRVNEKLFF. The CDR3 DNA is TGTGCCAGCTCACCACCGGACAGGGTTAATGAAAAACTGTTTTTT. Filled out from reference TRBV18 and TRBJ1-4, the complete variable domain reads NAGVMQNPRHLVRRRGQEARLRCSPMKGHSHVYWYRQLPEEGLKFMVYLQKENIIDESGMPKERFSAEFPKEGPSILRIQQVVRGDSAAYFCASSPPDRVNEKLFFGSGTQLSVL.

CDR3 in amino acids: CASSSQVSYEQYF. CDR3 in DNA: TGTGCCAGCAGCTCCCAGGTGAGCTACGAGCAGTACTTC. The rearrangement uses TRBV14 and TRBJ2-7; unclear D gene. Germline CDR1 is SGHDN and CDR2 is FVKESK. This CDR3 has 13 amino acids. The V end lost 5 bases, the J end lost 3 bases, and 11 bases lay between the germline ends.

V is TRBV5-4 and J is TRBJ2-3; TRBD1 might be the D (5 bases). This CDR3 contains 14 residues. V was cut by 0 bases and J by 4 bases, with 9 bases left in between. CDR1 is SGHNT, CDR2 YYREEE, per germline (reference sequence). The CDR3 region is CASSLGWGPDTQYF. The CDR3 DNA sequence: TGTGCCAGCAGCTTGGGTTGGGGCCCAGATACGCAGTATTTT. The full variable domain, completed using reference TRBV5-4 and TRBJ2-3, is ETGVTQSPTHLIKTRGQQVTLRCSSQSGHNTVSWYQQALGQGPQFIFQYYREEENGRGNFPPRFSGLQFPNYSSELNVNALELDDSALYLCASSLGWGPDTQYFGPGTRLTVL.

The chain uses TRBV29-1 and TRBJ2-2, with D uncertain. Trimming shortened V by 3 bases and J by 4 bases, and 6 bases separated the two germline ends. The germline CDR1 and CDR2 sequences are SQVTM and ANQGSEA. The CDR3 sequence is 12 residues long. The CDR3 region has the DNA TGCAGCGTTGATCTGGCCACCGGGGAGCTGTTTTTT. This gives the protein CSVDLATGELFF.

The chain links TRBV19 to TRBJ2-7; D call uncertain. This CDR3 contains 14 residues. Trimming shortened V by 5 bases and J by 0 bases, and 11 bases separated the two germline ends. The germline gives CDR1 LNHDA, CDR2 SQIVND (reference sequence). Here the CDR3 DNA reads TGTGCCAGTAGTCCGATCCACTACTCCTACGAGCAGTACTTC. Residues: CASSPIHYSYEQYF.

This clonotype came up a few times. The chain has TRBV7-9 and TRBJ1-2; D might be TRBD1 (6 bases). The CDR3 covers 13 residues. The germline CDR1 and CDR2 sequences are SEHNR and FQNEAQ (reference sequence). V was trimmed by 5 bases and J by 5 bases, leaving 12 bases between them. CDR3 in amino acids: CASSPRGGYGYTF. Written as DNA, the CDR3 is TGTGCCAGCAGCCCGAGGGGGGGATATGGCTACACCTTC.

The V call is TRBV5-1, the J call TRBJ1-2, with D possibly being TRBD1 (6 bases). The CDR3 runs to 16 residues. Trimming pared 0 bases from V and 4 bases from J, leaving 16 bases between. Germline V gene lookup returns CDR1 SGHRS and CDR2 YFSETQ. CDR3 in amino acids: CASSLETWGHSYGYTF. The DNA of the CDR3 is TGCGCCAGCAGCTTGGAAACATGGGGACACTCCTATGGCTACACCTTC.

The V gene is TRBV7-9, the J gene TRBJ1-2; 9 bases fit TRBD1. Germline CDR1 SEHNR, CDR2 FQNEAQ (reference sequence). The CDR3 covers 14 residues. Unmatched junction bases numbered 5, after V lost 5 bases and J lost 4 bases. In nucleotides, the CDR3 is TGTGCCAGCAGCCCTGACAGGGGGAGCTATGGCTACACCTTC. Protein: CASSPDRGSYGYTF. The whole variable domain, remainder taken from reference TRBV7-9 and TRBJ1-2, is DTGVSQNPRHKITKRGQNVTFRCDPISEHNRLYWYRQTLGQGPEFLTYFQNEAQLEKSRLLSDRFSAERPKGSFSTLEIQRTEQGDSAMYLCASSPDRGSYGYTFGSGTRLTVV.

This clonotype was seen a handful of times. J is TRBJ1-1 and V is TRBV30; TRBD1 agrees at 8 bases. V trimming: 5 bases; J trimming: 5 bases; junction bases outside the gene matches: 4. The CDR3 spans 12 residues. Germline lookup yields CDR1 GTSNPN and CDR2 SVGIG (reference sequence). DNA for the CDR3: TGTGCCTGGGAACAGGGGGGGACTGAAGCTTTCTTT. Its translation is CAWEQGGTEAFF. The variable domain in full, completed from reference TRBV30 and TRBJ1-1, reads SQTIHQWPATLVQPVGSPLSLECTVEGTSNPNLYWYRQAAGRGLQLLFYSVGIGQISSEVPQNLSASRPQDRQFILSSKKLLLSDSGFYLCAWEQGGTEAFFGQGTRLTVV.

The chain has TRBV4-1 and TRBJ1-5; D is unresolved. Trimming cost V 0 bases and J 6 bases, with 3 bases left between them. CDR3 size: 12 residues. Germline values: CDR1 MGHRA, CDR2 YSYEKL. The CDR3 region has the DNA TGCGCCAGCAGCCAAGATGGTCAGCCCCAGCATTTT. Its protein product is CASSQDGQPQHF.

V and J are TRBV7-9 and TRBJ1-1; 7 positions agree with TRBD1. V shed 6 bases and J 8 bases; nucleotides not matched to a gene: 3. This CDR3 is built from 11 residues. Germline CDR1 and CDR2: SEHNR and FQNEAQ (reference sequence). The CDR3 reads CASSGTAEAFF. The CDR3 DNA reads TGTGCCAGCAGTGGGACAGCCGAAGCTTTCTTT.